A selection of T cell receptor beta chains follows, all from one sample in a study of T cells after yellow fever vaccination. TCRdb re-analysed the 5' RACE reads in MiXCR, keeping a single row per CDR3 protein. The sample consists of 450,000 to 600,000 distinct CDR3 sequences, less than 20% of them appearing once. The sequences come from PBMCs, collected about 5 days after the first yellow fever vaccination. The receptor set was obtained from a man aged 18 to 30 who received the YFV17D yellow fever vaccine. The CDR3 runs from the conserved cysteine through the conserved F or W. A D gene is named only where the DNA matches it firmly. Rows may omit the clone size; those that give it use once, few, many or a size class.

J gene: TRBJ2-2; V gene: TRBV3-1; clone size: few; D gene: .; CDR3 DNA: TGTGCCAGCTTCGGGGAAGCAACCAACCCCGGGGAGCTGTTTTTT; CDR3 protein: CASFGEATNPGELFF
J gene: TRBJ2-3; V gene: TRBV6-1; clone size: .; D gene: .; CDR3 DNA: TGTGCCAGCAGCCTGGTTTTGGGGGGTCGCACAGATACGCAGTATTTT; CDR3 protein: CASSLVLGGRTDTQYF
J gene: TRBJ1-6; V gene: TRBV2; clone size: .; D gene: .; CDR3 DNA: TGTGCCAGCAGTGAGTCAGGGCTTCTCAATTCACCCCTCCACTTT; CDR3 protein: CASSESGLLNSPLHF
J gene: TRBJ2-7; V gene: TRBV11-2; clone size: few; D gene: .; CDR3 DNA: TGTGCCAGCAGCTCCCAGGGGTGGTACGAGCAGTACTTC; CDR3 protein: CASSSQGWYEQYF
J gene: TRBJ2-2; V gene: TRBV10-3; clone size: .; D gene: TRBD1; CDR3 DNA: TGTGCCATCAGTGAGTCGAATACAGGGGGCTACGGGGAGCTGTTTTTT; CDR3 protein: CAISESNTGGYGELFF
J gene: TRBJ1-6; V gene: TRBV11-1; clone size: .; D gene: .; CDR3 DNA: TGTGCCAGCAGCTTTGGGCAGATCTCCTATAATTCACCCCTCCACTTT; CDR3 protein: CASSFGQISYNSPLHF
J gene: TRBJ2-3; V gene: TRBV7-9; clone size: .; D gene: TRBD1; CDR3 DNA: TGTGCCAGCAGCTTCCGACAGGGTAGGACAGATTCGCAGTATTTT; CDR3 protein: CASSFRQGRTDSQYF
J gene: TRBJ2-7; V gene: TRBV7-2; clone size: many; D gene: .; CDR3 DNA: TGTGCCAGCAGCTTAGGACGGGCCTACGAGCAGTACTTC; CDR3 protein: CASSLGRAYEQYF
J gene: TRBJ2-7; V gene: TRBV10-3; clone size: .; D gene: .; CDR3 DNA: TGTGCCATCGGGAGGGGGTTCGACTACGAGCAGTACTTC; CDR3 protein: CAIGRGFDYEQYF
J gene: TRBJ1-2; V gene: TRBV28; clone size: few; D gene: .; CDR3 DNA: TGTGCCAGCAGTCTCGTATTCCGGGGCTATGGCTACACCTTC; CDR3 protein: CASSLVFRGYGYTF
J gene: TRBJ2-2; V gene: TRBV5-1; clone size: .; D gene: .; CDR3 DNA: TGCGCCAGCAGCTCCGATCGGCCGCGAGGGGAGCTGTTTTTT; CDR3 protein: CASSSDRPRGELFF
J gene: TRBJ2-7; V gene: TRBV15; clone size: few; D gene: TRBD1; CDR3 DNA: TGTGCCACCAGCAGACATTCCGGGACAGCGTACTTC; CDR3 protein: CATSRHSGTAYF
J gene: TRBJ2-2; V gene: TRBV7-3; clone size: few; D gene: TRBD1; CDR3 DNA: TGTGCCAGCCGGGACAGGACTAACACCGGGGAGCTGTTTTTT; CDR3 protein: CASRDRTNTGELFF
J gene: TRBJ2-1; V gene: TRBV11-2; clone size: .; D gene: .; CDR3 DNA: TGTGCCAGCAGCTACCATCCCCTACAGGGTTACAATGAGCAGTTCTTC; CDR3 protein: CASSYHPLQGYNEQFF